This TCR beta chain was documented in a study of cytotoxic CD8 clonotypes in ibrutinib-treated CLL. Genomic DNA (roughly 2.2 micrograms) was obtained from cryopreserved PBMCs for construction of TCR beta libraries. Measured with immunoSEQ multiplex PCR; TCRdb has only the in-frame clones, and not every one. This sample has some 150,000 clones, with approximately 77% found just once. As regards this clone: Antigen unknown. Other DNA sequences of this sample code for an identical CDR3.

Germline CDR1 SGHRS, CDR2 YFSETQ. The CDR3 runs to 15 residues. The V gene end was trimmed by 4 bases and the J gene end by 4 bases; junction bases not matched to a gene: 5. Study-level findings and limits: Clonality went up at the time of ibrutinib response, stayed stable in sustained remission, and later dropped back toward its baseline level at progression. Relative to age-matched healthy donors, clonality at baseline was higher, and it tracked circulating CD8+ T-cell counts.

The chain employs TRBV5-1 and TRBJ2-7, with 13 bases matching TRBD2. The TCR comes from a human donor with chronic lymphocytic leukemia. The starting material was PBMCs, obtained after 12 months of ibrutinib treatment. The CDR3, as DNA: TGCGCCAGCAGCCTAGGGACTAGCGGGATATACGAGCAGTACTTC. Protein: CASSLGTSGIYEQYF.